This paragraph covers one T cell receptor (beta chain) sequence. This clonotype was seen many times. There is no known antigen for this receptor. No base quality values were provided; no much bigger clone lies one nucleotide off. The data are from a study of CD8+CD57+ T cells in acquired aplastic anemia listed by TCRdb under 2018. For context, the study as a whole: DNA extracted from sorted CD4+ and CD8+ cells had a mean of about 3.2 ug, with a range of roughly 0.2 to 30 ug. CD8+CD57+ expansion was defined as a frequency above the mean frequency observed in healthy subjects. Here is what the overall study found, with its caveats: Although under 35 CD8+ CDR3 sequences were shared by patients and controls, these sequences appeared highly expressed in patients and within the immunodominant clones of patients. No significant difference in CD8+ Simpson's diversity was found between patients and healthy controls (P=0.060).

After removal of 2 bases from V and 7 bases from J, the junction retains 5 bases not matched to a gene. CDR1 and CDR2 (SGHNT, YENEEA) derive from the germline V gene. The CDR3, cysteine through phenylalanine, is 14 amino acids long. The retained sequence is limited to the CDR3, 42 bases, with the frame set at the first base. Flow cytometry had shown CD8+CD57+ cell expansion in the patients selected for sequencing. Every patient had a diagnosis of severe acquired aplastic anemia based on International Study of Aplastic Anemia and Agranulocytosis and Camitta criteria. Patients had received no therapy at the time of blood sampling. The study deep-sequenced TCR repertoires of sorted CD4+ and CD8+ blood T cells from severe aplastic anemia patients and healthy subjects. In the USA, patient enrollment took place under clinicaltrials.gov protocols 00001620, 01623167, 00001397, 00071045, 00081523 and 00961064. Ficoll-Paque density gradient centrifugation was used to isolate peripheral blood mononuclear cells. Before DNA extraction, CD4+ and CD8+ T cells were sorted with FACS or magnetic beads.

Genomic DNA was used as template for profiling of TCR beta VDJ combinations and CDR3 sequences. TCR repertoire sequencing was run on an Illumina HiSeq 2000. For the original study's pipeline: TRBV/TRBJ rearrangement plots, CDR3 size and DJ length profiles, and Simpson's diversity index were used to assess repertoires. The most abundant DNA sequence in the deep sequencing data was taken as the immunodominant clone. CDR3 amino acid sequences were screened for sharing across subjects and compared with published repertoires and the VDJdb database. TCRdb applied fastp at Q25 and MiXCR to the public reads, then kept only in-frame beta chains. Every distinct CDR3 protein forms one entry, paired with its most common genes and DNA. What appears here as the V and J calls and clone size reflects TCRdb's work, not the paper's. For this sample the table gives 200,000 to 250,000 distinct CDR3 sequences, of which 40% to 60% were detected only once. The ten top clones hold about 20% of the sample.

The rearrangement joined TRBV11-3 to TRBJ2-1; TRBD1 lines up with 7 middle nucleotides. Sequenced input: sorted CD4+, CD8+, or CD8+CD57+ T cells (not recorded which) from PBMCs. The sequence came from a human donor with aplastic anemia. The CDR3 protein is CASSLSTGRNEQFF. The DNA sequence follows: TGTGCCAGCAGCTTATCGACAGGGCGGAATGAGCAGTTCTTC.